This T cell receptor (beta chain) was identified during a study of naive and memory T cell subsets. The library had UMIs added by 3' ligation of an oligonucleotide to TCR cDNA. RNA was extracted from roughly 2.5 ml of whole blood of healthy adults. Input was about 1 to 1000 ng of DNase-treated total RNA without cell sorting. This clonotype was picked up many times. Its target is not known. The study, taken as a whole, reports: This RNA-based method may be sensitive to activation-related transcript changes.

The SP2 primer and nested alpha and beta constant region primers amplified ligated cDNA in four rounds. Reverse transcription of blood and skin TCR RNA was primed at alpha and beta constant regions. TCRdb used MiXCR to reprocess the 5' RACE reads, holding one entry per CDR3 protein. The sample yields 25,000 to 35,000 distinct CDR3 sequences, approximately 16% seen once. This clonotype originated in a female donor in good health.

CDR3 protein: CSVGSPSGGPLQQFF. The CDR3 nucleotides read TGCAGCGTGGGAAGTCCTAGCGGGGGGCCTCTTCAGCAGTTCTTC. The V and J genes are TRBV29-1 and TRBJ2-1; TRBD2 matches at 11 bases. This CDR3 contains 15 residues. Germline trimming cut 6 bases from V and 11 bases from J; bases unmatched to any gene: 15. The V gene's germline CDR1 is SQVTM and CDR2 ANQGSEA.